These 27 T cell receptor beta chains were sequenced from one sample in a study of human T cells and chemical hapten exposure. One entry per CDR3 protein, called by TCRdb with MiXCR from the RACE reads. The data show roughly 180,000 distinct CDR3 sequences, with about a fifth seen just once and less than 7% held by the top ten. Time point given: patch test 1, 2 weeks after DPC sensitization. The sample's treatment: therapeutic diphenylcyclopropenone sensitization with weekly scalp DPC. Here the sequenced sample was whole blood, taken in connection with sensitization to the hapten diphenylcyclopropenone (DPC). The receptors originated from a woman in her fifties or sixties with alopecia areata. Some clones in this sample may be carry-over from other donors' samples.

This clonotype has ten or more counts. The CDR3 is CASSHGTGVSYEQYF. As DNA, the CDR3 is TGTGCCAGCTCCCATGGGACAGGGGTCTCCTACGAGCAGTACTTC. The V gene is TRBV18, the J gene TRBJ2-7; 10 bases match TRBD1. After removal of 6 bases from V and 0 bases from J, the junction contained 5 bases not matched to a gene. The CDR3 loop spans 15 amino acids. CDR1 is KGHSH, CDR2 LQKENI, per germline.

The rearrangement links TRBV7-6 to TRBJ1-2; D might be TRBD1 (6 bases). V lost 5 bases and J 4 bases, leaving 20 bases between the germline ends. Germline CDR1 is SGHVS and CDR2 is FNYEAQ. This CDR3 is built from 16 residues. The CDR3 spells CASSPWGVGQPYGYTF. In nucleotides, the CDR3 is TGTGCCAGCAGCCCTTGGGGTGTCGGACAGCCCTATGGCTACACCTTC.

The chain uses TRBV3-1 and TRBJ2-3, with 10 bases identical to TRBD2. The length of the CDR3 is 16 residues. CDR1 and CDR2 from the germline V gene are LGHDT and YNNKEL (reference sequence). Trimming cost V 4 bases and J 0 bases; bases outside gene matches: 4. CDR3 residues: CASSPELAGSTDTQYF. The CDR3 region has the DNA TGTGCCAGCAGCCCAGAACTAGCGGGGAGCACAGATACGCAGTATTTT.

CDR3 region: CASSQARALAEAFF. The DNA for the CDR3 is TGTGCCAGCAGTCAAGCGAGGGCACTGGCTGAAGCTTTCTTT. The chain uses TRBV7-8 and TRBJ1-1; D ambiguous. V lost 6 bases, J lost 6 bases, and 17 bases lay in between. Per germline, CDR1 SGHVS and CDR2 FQNEAQ. The CDR3 consists of 14 residues.

V and J are TRBV10-2 and TRBJ1-4; the D gene is possibly TRBD1 (6 bases). Germline lookup yields CDR1 WSHSY and CDR2 SAAADI. The CDR3 runs 16 residues. The V end was cut by 0 bases, the J end by 4 bases, with 12 bases between. Here the CDR3 reads CASSESWGQNNEKLFF. DNA for the CDR3: TGCGCCAGCAGTGAGTCCTGGGGGCAGAATAATGAAAAACTGTTTTTT.

V gene TRBV27 combines with J gene TRBJ1-2, with 9 bases aligning to TRBD1. V dropped 6 bases and J dropped 5; count of bases not matched to a gene: 10. The CDR3 totals 15 residues. Per germline, CDR1 MNHEY and CDR2 SMNVEV (reference sequence). DNA for the CDR3: TGTGCCAGCAGACCTACTTTCGGACAGGGGTATGGCTACACCTTC. Translation: CASRPTFGQGYGYTF.

This clonotype was found a few times. The V call is TRBV7-3, the J call TRBJ1-1; D unresolved. Germline CDR1 reads SGHTA; CDR2 reads FQGTGA. V was pared by 5 bases and J by 0 bases, with 7 bases between. The CDR3 runs to 13 residues. In DNA, the CDR3 is TGTGCCAGCAGCCTACATATGAACACTGAAGCTTTCTTT. Its protein product is CASSLHMNTEAFF. The whole variable domain, remainder taken from reference TRBV7-3 and TRBJ1-1, is GAGVSQTPSNKVTEKGKYVELRCDPISGHTALYWYRQSLGQGPEFLIYFQGTGAADDSGLPNDRFFAVRPEGSVSTLKIQRTERGDSAVYLCASSLHMNTEAFFGQGTRLTVV.

This clonotype was seen a few times. V gene TRBV7-2 combines with J gene TRBJ2-7, with 9 positions matching TRBD1. Germline values: CDR1 SGHTA, CDR2 FQGNSA. The CDR3 length is 14 residues. V lost 5 bases, J lost 4 bases, and 6 bases stayed unmatched. The CDR3 spells CASSHKGQGYEQYF. The DNA of the CDR3 is TGTGCCAGCAGCCACAAGGGACAGGGTTACGAGCAGTACTTC.

This clonotype appeared a few times. The genes are TRBV2 and TRBJ1-1; 7 nucleotides line up with TRBD1. Germline CDR1 SNHLY, CDR2 FYNNEI. The junction had 6 bases not matched to a gene; V was cut back by 7 bases and J by 10 bases. This CDR3 is built from 11 residues. The CDR3 loop reads CASKRGLGAFF. CDR3 nucleotide sequence: TGTGCCAGCAAAAGGGGGCTAGGAGCTTTCTTT.

The rearrangement uses TRBV5-1 and TRBJ2-6, with D perhaps TRBD1 (5 bases). The CDR3 runs 15 residues. The V end lost 3 bases, the J end lost 3 bases, and 10 bases lay between the germline ends. Germline-derived CDR1 and CDR2 are SGHRS and YFSETQ. As DNA, the CDR3 is TGCGCCAGCAGCTCCCAGGGTGGTGGGGCCAACGTCCTGACTTTC. Amino acid sequence: CASSSQGGGANVLTF.

The chain joins TRBV7-2 to TRBJ2-1, with 9 bases that match TRBD2. CDR3 size: 16 residues. Trimming at V came to 6 bases and at J to 10 bases, leaving 16 bases not matched to a gene. Germline V gene lookup returns CDR1 SGHTA and CDR2 FQGNSA. The CDR3 DNA is TGTGCCAGCAGAACTCGGGGAGCGGGAGGCACTAAGGAGCAGTTCTTC. Amino acid sequence: CASRTRGAGGTKEQFF.

The CDR3 here is CSAGRGRRDTDTQYF. In DNA, the CDR3 is TGCAGTGCTGGGAGGGGGAGGAGGGACACAGATACGCAGTATTTT. V gene TRBV20-1 combines with J gene TRBJ2-3, with D perhaps matching TRBD2 (7 bases). V was trimmed by 5 bases and J by 2 bases, leaving 17 bases between them. CDR3 size: 15 residues. Per the germline V gene, CDR1 is DFQATT and CDR2 is SNEGSKA (reference sequence).

V and J are TRBV5-1 and TRBJ2-6; 8 bases are a match to TRBD1. The CDR3 is made up of 16 amino acids. The V gene end was trimmed by 4 bases and the J gene end by 4 bases; junction bases not matched to a gene: 7. Germline V gene data show CDR1 as SGHRS and CDR2 as YFSETQ. The CDR3: CASSRRQGTGANVLTF. The CDR3 DNA is TGCGCCAGCAGCAGAAGACAGGGGACAGGGGCCAACGTCCTGACTTTC. Together with reference TRBV5-1 and TRBJ2-6, the CDR3 gives the full variable domain: KAGVTQTPRYLIKTRGQQVTLSCSPISGHRSVSWYQQTPGQGLQFLFEYFSETQRNKGNFPGRFSGRQFSNSRSEMNVSTLELGDSALYLCASSRRQGTGANVLTFGAGSRLTVL.

The chain has TRBV3-1 and TRBJ2-1, with 8 bases matching TRBD2. The CDR3 length is 15 residues. With V trimmed by 0 bases and J by 10 bases, 8 bases remained unmatched. Germline V gene sequence: CDR1 LGHDT, CDR2 YNNKEL (reference sequence). The CDR3, as DNA: TGTGCCAGCAGCCAAGATGTCAGCGGGAGCCGGGAGCAGTTCTTC. This sequence encodes CASSQDVSGSREQFF.

The rearrangement uses TRBV29-1 and TRBJ1-5; no clear D gene. Germline V gene sequence: CDR1 SQVTM, CDR2 ANQGSEA. The CDR3 has 12 residues. Trimming shortened V by 6 bases and J by 11 bases, and 17 bases separated the two germline ends. The CDR3 loop is CSVAADGQAQHF. CDR3 in DNA: TGCAGCGTCGCCGCGGATGGCCAGGCCCAGCATTTT.

In its sample, this clonotype was seen a few times. The J gene is TRBJ1-2, the V gene TRBV7-2, with 8 bases identical to TRBD1. With V trimmed by 5 bases and J by 8 bases, 16 bases remained unmatched. CDR1 and CDR2 (germline): SGHTA, FQGNSA. The CDR3 contains 16 residues. This CDR3 reads CASSPSPGGAGRGYTF. In nucleotides, the CDR3 is TGTGCCAGCAGCCCCTCCCCAGGGGGCGCTGGGAGAGGCTACACCTTC. Supplemented by reference TRBV7-2 and TRBJ1-2, the full variable domain reads GAGVSQSPSNKVTEKGKDVELRCDPISGHTALYWYRQSLGQGLEFLIYFQGNSAPDKSGLPSDRFSAERTGGSVSTLTIQRTQQEDSAVYLCASSPSPGGAGRGYTFGSGTRLTVV.

This clonotype was seen a handful of times. The chain joins TRBV27 to TRBJ1-5; D is undetermined. V was shortened by 1 base and J by 0 bases, with 7 bases between the two germline ends. The CDR3 runs to 15 residues. The germline gives CDR1 MNHEY, CDR2 SMNVEV (reference sequence). CDR3 coding DNA: TGTGCCAGCAGTTTATACAGCAATAGCAATCAGCCCCAGCATTTT. Translation: CASSLYSNSNQPQHF.

This clonotype came up a few times. The chain uses TRBV20-1 and TRBJ2-3, with D possibly TRBD2 on 6 matching bases. This CDR3 is built from 14 residues. Germline V lookup: CDR1 DFQATT, CDR2 SNEGSKA (reference sequence). V lost 4 bases and J 2 bases, leaving 13 bases between the germline ends. CDR3 nucleotide sequence: TGCAGTGCTACCGGGAGCGCCTCCACAGATACGCAGTATTTT. The encoded protein is CSATGSASTDTQYF.

This clonotype has only a few counts. The chain carries TRBV2 and TRBJ2-3, with D maybe TRBD2 (5 bases). Trimming removed 0 bases at V and 0 bases at J, with 7 bases between. CDR3 length: 15 residues. Germline CDR1 is SNHLY and CDR2 is FYNNEI. The DNA for the CDR3 is TGTGCCAGCAGTGAAGCGAGCGGTAGCACAGATACGCAGTATTTT. Its translation: CASSEASGSTDTQYF.

The sample holds a few counts of this clonotype. The rearrangement uses TRBV10-3 and TRBJ2-2, with 8 bases aligning to TRBD2. Germline lookup yields CDR1 ENHRY and CDR2 SYGVKD. This CDR3 is 14 amino acids long. Trimming took 10 bases from V and 6 from J; bases not matched to a gene: 10. The CDR3 reads CATRGGRIAGELFF. The CDR3 nucleotides are TGTGCCACCAGGGGCGGGAGGATCGCCGGGGAGCTGTTTTTT.

The chain is built from TRBV5-1 and TRBJ1-1, with a weak D call TRBD1 (5 bases). The V and J ends lost 3 bases and 3 bases respectively, with 12 bases between them. Germline CDR1 is SGHRS and CDR2 is YFSETQ. The CDR3 runs to 14 residues. The CDR3 DNA reads as TGCGCCAGCAGCTCGACTGGGGCCTACACTGAAGCTTTCTTT. Translation gives CASSSTGAYTEAFF.

This clonotype showed up just a few times. The CDR3 loop is CTGGTTEAFF. The CDR3 DNA follows: TGCACCGGGGGGACTACTGAAGCTTTCTTT. V is TRBV29-1 and J is TRBJ1-1; D is possibly TRBD1 (5 bases). CDR3 length: 10 residues. From germline, CDR1 is SQVTM and CDR2 ANQGSEA.

The V gene is TRBV3-1, the J gene TRBJ2-7; 13 positions agree with TRBD2. The trim removed 7 bases at V and 7 bases at J, leaving 7 bases unmatched. CDR3 size: 14 residues. CDR1 and CDR2 (germline): LGHDT, YNNKEL (reference sequence). As DNA, the CDR3 is TGTGCCAGCACTAGGACTAGCGGGAGCGGGGAGCAGTACTTC. Translation: CASTRTSGSGEQYF.

V is TRBV6-5 and J is TRBJ1-1; no clear D gene. V lost 4 bases, J lost 6 bases, and 9 bases lay in between. The CDR3 covers 12 residues. Germline CDR1 MNHEY, CDR2 SVGAGI. This CDR3 is CASSSTGPEAFF. The CDR3 nucleotides are TGTGCCAGCAGTTCGACTGGGCCTGAAGCTTTCTTT.

The chain carries TRBV19 and TRBJ1-2; 11 bases are shared with TRBD1. V trimming: 6 bases; J trimming: 7 bases; junction bases outside the gene matches: 10. This CDR3 region has 15 residues. The V gene's germline CDR1 is LNHDA and CDR2 SQIVND (reference sequence). CDR3 sequence (DNA): TGTGCCAGTAGATTCTATGGACAGGGGGCAGGTGGCTACACCTTC. Residues: CASRFYGQGAGGYTF.

The chain has TRBV20-1 and TRBJ2-1; 13 bases line up with TRBD2. After removal of 0 bases from V and 10 bases from J, the junction contained 9 bases not matched to a gene. The CDR3 is 16 residues long. Germline V gene sequence: CDR1 DFQATT, CDR2 SNEGSKA (reference sequence). CDR3 sequence reads: CSARDTGTSGIREQFF. The CDR3 nucleotides read TGCAGTGCTAGAGATACCGGGACTAGCGGGATCCGGGAGCAGTTCTTC.

DNA for the CDR3: TGTGCCAGCAGCCCCTCACTCGGGACAACAGCGAACACCGGGGAGCTGTTTTTT. As protein: CASSPSLGTTANTGELFF. V and J are TRBV7-9 and TRBJ2-2; perhaps TRBD1 as D (6 bases). V was pared by 5 bases and J by 0 bases, with 19 bases between. CDR3 length: 18 residues. Germline assignment: CDR1 SEHNR and CDR2 FQNEAQ (reference sequence). Variable domain in full (rest from reference TRBV7-9 and TRBJ2-2): DTGVSQNPRHKITKRGQNVTFRCDPISEHNRLYWYRQTLGQGPEFLTYFQNEAQLEKSRLLSDRFSAERPKGSFSTLEIQRTEQGDSAMYLCASSPSLGTTANTGELFFGEGSRLTVL.